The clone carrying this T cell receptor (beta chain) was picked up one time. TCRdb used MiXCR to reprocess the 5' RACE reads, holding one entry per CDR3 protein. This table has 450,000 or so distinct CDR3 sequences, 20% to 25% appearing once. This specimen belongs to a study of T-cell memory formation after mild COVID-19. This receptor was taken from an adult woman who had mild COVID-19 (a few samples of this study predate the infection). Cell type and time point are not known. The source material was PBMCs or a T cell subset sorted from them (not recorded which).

For the CDR3, the DNA is TGCGCCAGCAGTCAGGCGAGCGGGGGGACCTACAATGAGCAGTTCTTC. This translates into CASSQASGGTYNEQFF. The chain is built from TRBV4-1 and TRBJ2-1, with 9 bases fitting TRBD2. The J segment lost 2 bases and the V segment lost 6 bases, leaving 8 bases of the junction unmatched. Germline assignment: CDR1 MGHRA and CDR2 YSYEKL. This CDR3 contains 16 residues.